This entry features one TCR beta chain sequence. Its antigen specificity is not known. Per-base quality was not reported, and no clone a single base away is much larger than it. In the paper's terms, the treatment or condition label means: approximately 9-day PBMC culture with coronavirus spike peptide pools or control peptides (ViraFEST assay). To expand antigen-specific T cells with peptide pools and then pick out the expanded clonotypes through TCR sequencing, the study relied on the ViraFEST assay. Positive SARS-CoV-2 PCR tests in the convalescent patients dated from March to December 2020, before Alpha, Beta and Delta variants emerged in the United States. Each well held about 2 million PBMCs cultured in IMDM containing roughly 5% human AB serum and approximately 9.8 IU/ml IL-2, with 8 to 10 ug/ml peptide pools added. Half of the culture medium was replaced with fresh IL-2-containing medium on days 3 and 7. CD4+ T cells were isolated after about 10 days of culture through negative selection using the EasySep CD4+ T cell isolation kit. Ficoll-Paque Plus gradient centrifugation was used to isolate PBMCs from whole blood, and the isolated PBMCs were then either used fresh or cryopreserved at -140C. Triplicate wells were generally used for each culture condition.

The source of the sample is a study of vaccination and CD4 T cells after COVID-19 (dated by TCRdb to 2021 to 2024). Background for the entire study: SARS-CoV-2 positivity had been established in the convalescent patients by nasal swab PCR, and mild disease was recorded in several of these patients and severe disease in one. The convalescent cohort included six males and four females, with two Hispanic individuals, seven Caucasians, two Asians and one multiracial person. Two doses of either the Pfizer-BioNTech BNT162b2 vaccine (n=8) or the Moderna mRNA-1273 vaccine (n=2) were administered to participants. Post-COVID blood samples were collected from convalescent patients a median of around 96 days after diagnosis, with a range of roughly 30 to 161 days. Post-vaccine blood samples were obtained a median of around 74 days after the second vaccine dose, with a range of roughly 12 to 250 days. For stimulating the cultures, overlapping spike peptide pools were used, derived from SARS-CoV-2 as well as from the common cold coronaviruses HCoV-NL63, HCoV-OC43 and HCoV-229E. In control cultures, a CEFX viral epitope pool was used as positive control, an HIV-1 Nef peptide pool was used as negative control, or no peptide was added. The spike-specific CD4+ TCR repertoire was compared before and after mRNA vaccination in around ten COVID-19 convalescent patients and a handful of infection-naive healthy vaccine recipients. The investigation overall reported the following: Nearly all vaccine-specific clones in convalescent patients (304 of 307) were mono-reactive for SARS-CoV-2 spike rather than cross-reactive with common cold coronaviruses. Only a relatively small number of convalescent patients were included in the study, and early timepoints following natural infection were not analyzed. The median number of SARS-CoV-2-reactive clonotypes rose from about 23 after infection to a few dozen after vaccination, but the change was not significant. In convalescent patients, a median roughly 87% of post-vaccine SARS-CoV-2-reactive clones were detected only after vaccination, suggesting vaccine-specific priming.

The method was PCR. TCR sequencing of DNA from cultured CD4+ T cells used the Oncomine TCR Beta short-read assay at the Johns Hopkins FTIC core. Genomic DNA was extracted from the cultured CD4+ T cells with the QIAamp micro DNA kit. The Oncomine TCR Beta libraries from cultured CD4+ T cells were pooled using unique dual indexes and then sequenced on an Illumina iSeq 100. From the authors' description of their analysis: Non-productive sequences were filtered out, and CDR3s that did not start with C, did not end with F or W, or were shorter than 7 amino acids were discarded. The MANAFEST web application identified antigen-specific clonotypes by comparing peptide-stimulated wells against reference wells and other culture wells. For a clone to be called positive, the clone needed an FDR below 0.05, an odds ratio above 5, and a productive frequency above 0.1% in at least two of three replicate wells. Clonotypes that were significantly expanded in both SARS-CoV-2 spike wells and at least one common cold coronavirus spike condition were defined as cross-reactive. Levenshtein distances (stringdist) and unrooted phylogenetic trees (ape) in R version 3.6.1 were used to assess CDR3 homology. TCRdb reprocessing: public reads trimmed at Q25 with fastp, clones called with MiXCR, in-frame beta chains kept. Each record represents a unique CDR3 protein, reported with the most common genes and DNA among its rows. What appears here as the V and J calls and clone size reflects TCRdb's work, not the paper's. This sample holds around 20,000 distinct CDR3 sequences; around 70% were observed only once. Approximately 8.6% of the sample is taken by the ten largest.

Including cysteine and phenylalanine, the CDR3 has 14 amino acids. The read is trimmed to its CDR3 DNA, 42 bases read in frame from base 1. CDR1 and CDR2 are drawn from the germline V gene: SGHNT, YENEEA. V drops 0 bases and J drops 2 bases, leaving 7 bases in between. This sequence originates from a human donor who had recovered from COVID-19. Sequencing was performed on CD4+ T cells from blood, cultured in vitro. This receptor chain uses TRBV11-3 and TRBJ1-2, with an unclear D gene assignment. For the CDR3, the sequence is CASSLDKANYGYTF. The nucleotides are TGTGCCAGCAGCTTAGATAAGGCGAACTATGGCTACACCTTC.